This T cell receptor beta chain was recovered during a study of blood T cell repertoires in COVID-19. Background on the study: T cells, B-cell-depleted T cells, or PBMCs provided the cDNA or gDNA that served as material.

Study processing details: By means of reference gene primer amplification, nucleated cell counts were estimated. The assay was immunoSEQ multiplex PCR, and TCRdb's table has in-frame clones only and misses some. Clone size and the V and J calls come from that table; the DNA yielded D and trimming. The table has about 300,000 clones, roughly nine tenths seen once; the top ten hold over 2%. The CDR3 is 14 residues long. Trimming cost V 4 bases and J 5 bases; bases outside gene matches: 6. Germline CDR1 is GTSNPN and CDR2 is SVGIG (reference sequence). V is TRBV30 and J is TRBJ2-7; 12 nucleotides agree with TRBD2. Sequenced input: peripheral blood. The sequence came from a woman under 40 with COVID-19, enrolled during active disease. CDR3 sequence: CAWTSGRGSNEQYF. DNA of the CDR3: TGTGCCTGGACTAGCGGGAGGGGTTCCAACGAGCAGTACTTC.